The clone carrying this TCR beta chain was detected only once. Its cognate antigen is unknown. The entry originates in a study of shared clonotypes between healthy human individuals. The study, taken as a whole, reports: Compared with memory subsets, naive subsets generally had larger estimated richness.

CDR1 MDHEN and CDR2 SYDVKM come from the germline V gene. CDR3 size: 15 residues. With V trimmed by 6 bases and J by 8 bases, 12 bases remained unmatched. Every one of the donors was a Caucasian adult that lived in Nashville, Tennessee. Sequencing used immunoSEQ multiplex PCR; TCRdb keeps in-frame clones, though not all of them. The data show 2 million to 2.5 million clones, over 85% seen once. Sequencing used naive CD4+ T cells from PBMCs. Indicated subset: CD45RA+ positively selected. This receptor was taken from a man younger than 35 in good health. Some clones in this sample may be carry-over from other donors' samples. The chain links TRBV28 to TRBJ2-1; TRBD2 aligns across 8 bases. CDR3 sequence reads: CASRLTSGYTYEQFF. The CDR3 DNA follows: TGTGCCAGCAGATTAACTAGCGGTTATACCTATGAGCAGTTCTTC.